This T cell receptor beta chain was found in a study of blood T cell repertoires in COVID-19. Overall study context: The analysed material was cDNA or gDNA that came from T cells, B-cell-depleted T cells, or PBMCs.

The V segment lost 4 bases and the J segment 3 bases; nucleotides outside the gene matches: 4. CDR3 size: 15 residues. Germline CDR1 SEHNR, CDR2 FQNEAQ (reference sequence). As originally analysed: Counts of nucleated cells, estimated from reference gene primer amplification, were obtained. TCRdb's copy holds only in-frame clones and misses some; the assay was immunoSEQ multiplex PCR. That table supplies the V and J calls and clone size; D and trimming were determined from the DNA. In the table there are more than 300,000 clones, 85% to 95% of which are singletons. Exposed volunteers were people who met a COVID-19 case within 2 weeks before study entry.

The TCR comes from a woman aged 25 to 45 who had been exposed to COVID-19. This chain uses TRBV7-9 with TRBJ1-4; 8 bases fit TRBD1. Sequenced: PBMCs or T cells enriched from blood (not recorded which). CDR3 protein: CASSWGQVPNEKLFF. The CDR3 DNA follows: TGTGCCAGCAGCTGGGGACAGGTACCTAATGAAAAACTGTTTTTT.